The present T cell receptor beta chain was sequenced within a study of human T cells and chemical hapten exposure. The germline CDR1 and CDR2 sequences are MNHEY and SVGAGI. V was clipped by 6 bases and J by 4 bases; unmatched bases: 5. This CDR3 is built from 15 residues. Library construction involved attaching unique molecular identifiers to individual cDNA molecules, which allowed quantitative, reproducible TCR counting. TCRdb reprocessed the 5' RACE reads with MiXCR, giving one entry per CDR3 protein. The sample yields approximately 150,000 distinct CDR3 sequences, around 4% seen once. This clonotype was seen ten or more times. Its antigen is unknown. General study findings and limits: TCRs above 1 in 1000 frequency stayed constant with DPC sensitization.

Total RNA came from unfractionated whole blood. The receptor's source is a female donor in good health. The chain has TRBV6-5 and TRBJ1-5; 11 positions match TRBD1. CDR3 loop: CASREDRGRNQPQHF. The CDR3 nucleotides read TGTGCCAGCAGGGAGGACAGGGGGCGTAATCAGCCCCAGCATTTT.